Sequencing of this T cell receptor beta chain was carried out in a study of cytomegalovirus exposure and HLA in healthy donors. The study's findings and limits: Researchers counted roughly 150 TCR beta chains as cytomegalovirus-associated.

The PCR used 60 Vbeta and 13 Jbeta primers. Profiling relied on immunoSEQ multiplex PCR, and the TCRdb table lists in-frame clones only, not all of them. The table has fewer than 200,000 clones, roughly 81% seen once. This CDR3 spans 16 amino acids. Germline CDR1 is GTSNPN and CDR2 is SVGIG (reference sequence). Trimming took 0 bases from V and 5 from J, leaving 17 bases between them. Remarks on this clone: Its antigen remains unidentified.

Sequencing was carried out using PBMCs. The TCR comes from a woman under 30 in good health and CMV-seropositive. This chain links TRBV30 with TRBJ1-5, with D possibly matching TRBD1 (6 bases). The CDR3 here is CAWSVMDSQGDQPQHF. CDR3 bases: TGTGCCTGGAGTGTAATGGACAGCCAAGGGGATCAGCCCCAGCATTTT. Complete variable domain (other parts from reference TRBV30 and TRBJ1-5): SQTIHQWPATLVQPVGSPLSLECTVEGTSNPNLYWYRQAAGRGLQLLFYSVGIGQISSEVPQNLSASRPQDRQFILSSKKLLLSDSGFYLCAWSVMDSQGDQPQHFGDGTRLSIL.